This T cell receptor (beta chain) emerged from a study of technical replicates of blood from a few donors. This CDR3 spans 15 amino acids. Germline CDR1 SQVTM, CDR2 ANQGSEA. Unmatched junction bases numbered 6, after V lost 1 base and J lost 2 bases. The data were produced by immunoSEQ multiplex PCR, yet TCRdb's version contains in-frame clones alone and is incomplete. The sample lists approximately 49,000 clones, around 90% occurring once. This TCR was sampled from a human donor in good health. Some clones in this sample may be carry-over from other donors' samples. The sample was PBMCs. The genes are TRBV29-1 and TRBJ2-7; TRBD2 agrees at 9 bases. The CDR3 reads CSVEGGSGGPYEQYF. The CDR3 DNA reads as TGCAGCGTTGAAGGCGGTAGCGGGGGACCCTACGAGCAGTACTTC.